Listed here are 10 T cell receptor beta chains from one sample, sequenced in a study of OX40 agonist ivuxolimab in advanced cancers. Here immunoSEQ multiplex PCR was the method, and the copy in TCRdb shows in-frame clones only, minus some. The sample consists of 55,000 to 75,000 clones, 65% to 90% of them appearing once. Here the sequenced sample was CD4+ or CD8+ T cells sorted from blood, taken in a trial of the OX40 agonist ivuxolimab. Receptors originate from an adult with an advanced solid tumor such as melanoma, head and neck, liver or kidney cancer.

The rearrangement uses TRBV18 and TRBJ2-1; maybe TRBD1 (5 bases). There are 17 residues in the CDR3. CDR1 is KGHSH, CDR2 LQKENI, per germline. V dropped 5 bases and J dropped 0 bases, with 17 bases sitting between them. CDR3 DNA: TGTGCCAGCTCAGACGGATACAGGTTGCGCTCCTACAATGAGCAGTTCTTC. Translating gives CASSDGYRLRSYNEQFF.

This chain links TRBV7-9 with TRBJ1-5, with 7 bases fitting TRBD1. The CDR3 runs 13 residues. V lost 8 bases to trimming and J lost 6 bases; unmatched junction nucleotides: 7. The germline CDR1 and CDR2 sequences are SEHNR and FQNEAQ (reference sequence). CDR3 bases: TGTGCCAGCCAGGGGGGGTCGGGTCAGCCCCAGCATTTT. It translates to CASQGGSGQPQHF.

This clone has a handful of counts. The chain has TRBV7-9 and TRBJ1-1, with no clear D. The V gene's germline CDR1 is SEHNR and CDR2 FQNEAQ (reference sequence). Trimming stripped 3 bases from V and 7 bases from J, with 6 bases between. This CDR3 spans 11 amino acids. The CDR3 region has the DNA TGTGCCAGCAGCTTGTTCGATGAAGCTTTCTTT. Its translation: CASSLFDEAFF.

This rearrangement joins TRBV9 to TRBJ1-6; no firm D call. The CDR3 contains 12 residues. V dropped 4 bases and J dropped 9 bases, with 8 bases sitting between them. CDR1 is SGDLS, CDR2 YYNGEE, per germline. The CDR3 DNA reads TGTGCCAGCAGCTTATACTCTTCACCCCTCCACTTT. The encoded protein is CASSLYSSPLHF.

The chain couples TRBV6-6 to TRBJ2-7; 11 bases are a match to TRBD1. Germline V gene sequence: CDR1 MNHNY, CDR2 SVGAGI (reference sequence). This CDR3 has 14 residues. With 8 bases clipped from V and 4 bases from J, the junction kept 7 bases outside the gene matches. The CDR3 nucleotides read TGTGCCAGCTCAAGGACAGGGGGCGGGTACGAGCAGTACTTC. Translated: CASSRTGGGYEQYF.

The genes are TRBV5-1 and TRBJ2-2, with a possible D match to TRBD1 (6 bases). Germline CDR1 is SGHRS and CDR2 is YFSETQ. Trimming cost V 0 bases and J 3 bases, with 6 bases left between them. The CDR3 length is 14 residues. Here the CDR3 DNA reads TGCGCCAGCAGCTTGGCAGGGGACACCGGGGAGCTGTTTTTT. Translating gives CASSLAGDTGELFF. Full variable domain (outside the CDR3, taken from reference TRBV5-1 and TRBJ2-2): KAGVTQTPRYLIKTRGQQVTLSCSPISGHRSVSWYQQTPGQGLQFLFEYFSETQRNKGNFPGRFSGRQFSNSRSEMNVSTLELGDSALYLCASSLAGDTGELFFGEGSRLTVL.

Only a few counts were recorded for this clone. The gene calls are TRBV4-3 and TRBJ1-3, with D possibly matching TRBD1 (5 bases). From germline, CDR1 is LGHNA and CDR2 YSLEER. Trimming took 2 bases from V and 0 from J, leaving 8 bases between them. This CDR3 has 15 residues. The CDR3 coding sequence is TGCGCCAGCAGCCAATTGGGACCCTCTGGAAACACCATATATTTT. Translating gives CASSQLGPSGNTIYF.

The CDR3 sequence: CASSFAGSNYGYTF. As DNA, the CDR3 is TGTGCCAGCAGTTTTGCGGGCAGCAACTATGGCTACACCTTC. The chain carries TRBV27 and TRBJ1-2; D unresolved. Germline lookup yields CDR1 MNHEY and CDR2 SMNVEV (reference sequence). The CDR3 totals 14 residues. V gave up 3 bases and J gave up 2 bases, with 10 bases separating them.

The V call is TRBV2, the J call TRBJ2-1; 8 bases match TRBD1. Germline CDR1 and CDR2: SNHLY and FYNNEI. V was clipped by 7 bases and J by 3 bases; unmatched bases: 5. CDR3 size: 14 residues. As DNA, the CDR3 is TGTGCCAGCAACCCGGGACAGGACTACAATGAGCAGTTCTTC. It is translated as CASNPGQDYNEQFF.

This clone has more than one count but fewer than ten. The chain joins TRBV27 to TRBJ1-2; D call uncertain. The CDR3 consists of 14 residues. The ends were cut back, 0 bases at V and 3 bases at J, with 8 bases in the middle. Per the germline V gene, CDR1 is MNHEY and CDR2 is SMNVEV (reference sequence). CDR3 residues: CASSLSADYYGYTF. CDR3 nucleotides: TGTGCCAGCAGTTTATCTGCAGACTACTATGGCTACACCTTC.